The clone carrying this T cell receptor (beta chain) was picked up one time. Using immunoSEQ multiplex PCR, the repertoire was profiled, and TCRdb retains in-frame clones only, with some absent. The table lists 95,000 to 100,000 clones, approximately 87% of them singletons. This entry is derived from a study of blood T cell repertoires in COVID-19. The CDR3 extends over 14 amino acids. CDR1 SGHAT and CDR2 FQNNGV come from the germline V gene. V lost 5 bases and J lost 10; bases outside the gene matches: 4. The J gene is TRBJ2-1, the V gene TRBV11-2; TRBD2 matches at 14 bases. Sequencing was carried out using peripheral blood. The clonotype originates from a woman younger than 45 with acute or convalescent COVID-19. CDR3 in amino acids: CASSPGLAGGEQFF. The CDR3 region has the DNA TGTGCCAGCAGCCCCGGACTAGCGGGGGGAGAGCAGTTCTTC.